The 9 T cell receptor beta chains below were found in one sample sequenced in a study of T cell responses to AZD1222 COVID-19 vaccine. Method: immunoSEQ multiplex PCR; TCRdb's copy keeps in-frame clones and lacks some. The data contain about 93,000 clones, just under 90% of them seen just once; the ten biggest clones take up 2.8%. Sequences were derived from peripheral blood, sampled on day 0 of MenACWY control vaccination. These receptor sequences come from an adult in good health.

The chain combines TRBV4-1 with TRBJ1-6, with D uncertain. The germline V gene has CDR1 MGHRA and CDR2 YSYEKL. V was cut by 0 bases and J by 10 bases, with 10 bases left in between. This CDR3 is built from 14 residues. The CDR3 protein is CASSQERAGSPLHF. In nucleotides, the CDR3 is TGCGCCAGCAGCCAAGAGCGAGCGGGGTCACCCCTCCACTTT.

The chain uses TRBV4-1 and TRBJ1-1, with D unclear. V dropped 0 bases and J dropped 2 bases, with 10 bases sitting between them. From germline, CDR1 is MGHRA and CDR2 YSYEKL. The CDR3 runs to 15 residues. CDR3 sequence (DNA): TGCGCCAGCAGCCAAGAGAATAGGTTAAACACTGAAGCTTTCTTT. Its protein product is CASSQENRLNTEAFF.

The CDR3 is CASSYDRTSNQPQHF. DNA of the CDR3: TGTGCCAGCAGTTACGACAGGACAAGCAATCAGCCCCAGCATTTT. The V and J genes are TRBV6-2 or TRBV6-3 and TRBJ1-5; the D gene is possibly TRBD1 (6 bases). The germline V gene has CDR1 MNHEY and CDR2 SVGEGT. There are 15 residues in the CDR3. V was pared by 2 bases and J by 1 base, with 9 bases between.

V gene TRBV9 combines with J gene TRBJ1-1; no clear D. The CDR3 runs to 13 residues. V was shortened by 4 bases and J by 2 bases, with 9 bases between the two germline ends. Per germline, CDR1 SGDLS and CDR2 YYNGEE. This CDR3 reads CASSLSPNTEAFF. In nucleotides, the CDR3 is TGTGCCAGCAGCCTCAGTCCTAACACTGAAGCTTTCTTT.

This clone was counted a single time. This rearrangement joins TRBV4-1 to TRBJ1-2, with D possibly matching TRBD1 (6 bases). This CDR3 has 14 amino acids. Per the germline V gene, CDR1 is MGHRA and CDR2 is YSYEKL. V lost 2 bases, J lost 2 bases, and 9 bases lay in between. CDR3 in amino acids: CASSQPGVNYGYTF. CDR3 bases: TGCGCCAGCAGCCAACCAGGGGTAAACTATGGCTACACCTTC.

The CDR3 DNA reads as TGTGCCAGCAGTTTGGGGTGGGGAGTCGGAAACACCATATATTTT. Translating it yields CASSLGWGVGNTIYF. The chain carries TRBV27 and TRBJ1-3, with D unresolved. This CDR3 spans 15 amino acids. Trimming removed 3 bases from V and 4 bases from J, with 13 bases in between. Germline values: CDR1 MNHEY, CDR2 SMNVEV (reference sequence).

The chain has TRBV5-4 and TRBJ1-2; TRBD1 agrees at 9 bases. From germline, CDR1 is SGHNT and CDR2 YYREEE (reference sequence). CDR3 length equals 16 residues. Trimming removed 4 bases from V and 4 bases from J; junction bases left unmatched: 11. The CDR3, as DNA: TGTGCCAGCAGCGCCCGGGACAGGGAAAGAGCCTATGGCTACACCTTC. Amino acids: CASSARDRERAYGYTF.

The chain links TRBV27 to TRBJ1-1; D may be TRBD1 (5 bases). V gave up 5 bases and J gave up 1 base, with 11 bases separating them. This CDR3 spans 14 amino acids. Germline CDR1 MNHEY, CDR2 SMNVEV (reference sequence). DNA of the CDR3: TGTGCCAGCAGTCCCTCTCAGGGGAACACTGAAGCTTTCTTT. Translated: CASSPSQGNTEAFF.

This chain connects TRBV7-9 to TRBJ2-2, with 8 bases lining up with TRBD1. From germline, CDR1 is SEHNR and CDR2 FQNEAQ (reference sequence). The V segment lost 5 bases and the J segment 7 bases; nucleotides outside the gene matches: 3. The CDR3 consists of 13 residues. The CDR3 reads CASSRQGIGELFF. The CDR3 nucleotides are TGTGCCAGCAGCCGACAGGGGATCGGGGAGCTGTTTTTT.